The clone carrying this T cell receptor (beta chain) was seen a handful of times. The antigen is unknown. Among the donors, all were healthy bone marrow donors. J was trimmed by 0 bases and V by 9 bases; bases with no gene match: 6. This CDR3 is built from 15 residues. Germline values: CDR1 SEHNR, CDR2 FQNEAQ (reference sequence). Both 60 Vbeta primers and 13 Jbeta primers went into the PCR. Sequencing used immunoSEQ multiplex PCR; TCRdb keeps in-frame clones, though not all of them. The table includes around 80,000 clones, 10% detected once. This entry comes from a study of cytomegalovirus exposure and HLA in healthy donors. Study details: Early released data comprised 80 million to 100 million unique TCRs from HLA-typed donors. The study, taken as a whole, reports: About 87% or about 30% of the time was how often most TCR beta V segments were productive, according to an earlier analysis. The dataset shows that most TCR sequences were rare, while some public TCRs occurred in many donors.

Sequencing was carried out using PBMCs. The gene calls are TRBV7-9 and TRBJ2-2, with 8 positions matching TRBD1. The TCR sequence derives from a man aged 55 to 70 in good health and CMV-seropositive. Written as DNA, the CDR3 is TGTGCCAGTACACCGGGACAGGCGAACACCGGGGAGCTGTTTTTT. Its translation is CASTPGQANTGELFF.